This TCR beta chain came from a study of blood T cell repertoires in COVID-19. In the study overall: Specimens from acute and convalescent COVID-19 originated in the United States, Italy and Spain. T cells, B-cell-depleted T cells, or PBMCs supplied cDNA or gDNA.

Original data processing: Reference gene primer amplification yielded estimated nucleated cell counts. Sequencing was performed with immunoSEQ multiplex PCR; in TCRdb, only in-frame clones are kept and a portion is missing. V, J and clone size derive from that table, while D and trimming were established from the DNA sequence. The sample carries around 180,000 clones, approximately 80% recorded once. CDR3 length: 16 amino acids. Germline V gene lookup returns CDR1 SNHLY and CDR2 FYNNEI. Trimming at V came to 6 bases and at J to 0 bases, leaving 10 bases not matched to a gene. The TCR comes from a human donor in a cohort sampled during active COVID-19. The genes are TRBV2 and TRBJ2-7, with 8 bases matching TRBD1. The sample comprised peripheral blood. The CDR3 protein is CASRTPRGQISYEQYF. The CDR3 DNA reads TGTGCCAGCAGAACCCCCAGGGGGCAAATCTCCTACGAGCAGTACTTC.